The 3 T cell receptor beta chains below were found in one sample sequenced in a study of blood T cell repertoires in COVID-19. Assay: immunoSEQ multiplex PCR; the TCRdb copy retains only in-frame clones and omits some. Here the sample spans some 200,000 clones, over 80% being singletons. Sequencing was done on a sample of peripheral blood. These receptors originate from a woman in her twenties or thirties with COVID-19, enrolled during active disease.

The gene calls are TRBV4-3 and TRBJ2-7; TRBD1 matches at 7 bases. Germline CDR1 reads LGHNA; CDR2 reads YSLEER. The CDR3 has 16 amino acids. With 1 base clipped from V and 2 bases from J, the junction kept 8 bases outside the gene matches. This CDR3 reads CASSQGAMGTAYEQYF. The CDR3 nucleotides are TGCGCCAGCAGCCAAGGGGCGATGGGGACAGCCTACGAGCAGTACTTC.

This rearrangement joins TRBV3-1 (or the pseudogene TRBV3-2) to TRBJ2-7, with D perhaps TRBD2 (5 bases). CDR1 and CDR2 from the germline V gene are LGHDT and YNNKEL (reference sequence). The CDR3 length is 17 residues. V was pared by 3 bases and J by 6 bases, with 24 bases between. CDR3 in DNA: TGTGCCAGCAGCCACCGTACCTTACCGGGAAGTTTGAGCGAGCAGTACTTC. As protein: CASSHRTLPGSLSEQYF.

The sample holds a few counts of this clone. The CDR3 loop reads CASSHSRGRDYGYTF. CDR3 nucleotides: TGTGCCAGCAGCCACTCTCGAGGCAGGGACTATGGCTACACCTTC. This sequence joins TRBV28 and TRBJ1-2, with D possibly TRBD1 on 5 matching bases. Deletions cut 6 bases from V and 3 bases from J, with 17 bases between. The CDR3 totals 15 residues. The germline gives CDR1 MDHEN, CDR2 SYDVKM.